This is a list of T cell receptor beta chains from one sample in a study of shared clonotypes between healthy human individuals. The method was immunoSEQ multiplex PCR; TCRdb's version includes in-frame clones alone and lacks a portion of them. The table lists a few million clones, roughly 93% of them singletons. Material: naive CD4+ T cells from PBMCs. The source is a man aged 18 to 35 in good health. Some clones in this sample may be carry-over from other donors' samples. The CDR3 runs from the conserved cysteine through the conserved F or W. Each record gives: D gene, V gene, J gene, CDR3 DNA, CDR3 protein. D genes are given only for firm matches.

d_call: TRBD2; v_call: TRBV5-4; j_call: TRBJ2-7; cdr3_nt: TGTGCCAGCAGCGCGGAGACTAGCGGGAGGGTCGGCGAGCAGTACTTC; cdr3_aa: CASSAETSGRVGEQYF
d_call: TRBD2; v_call: TRBV18; j_call: TRBJ2-7; cdr3_nt: TGTGCCAGCTCACCATTTCACCAGCTAGCGGGAGTAAACGAGCAGTACTTC; cdr3_aa: CASSPFHQLAGVNEQYF
d_call: NA; v_call: TRBV5-1; j_call: TRBJ1-3; cdr3_nt: TGCGCCAGCAGCGCGGAAGTCCAGGGGATGGGCTCTGGAAACACCATATATTTT; cdr3_aa: CASSAEVQGMGSGNTIYF
d_call: NA; v_call: TRBV18; j_call: TRBJ1-3; cdr3_nt: TGTGCCAGCTCACCACGGGAAGGCACCATATATTTT; cdr3_aa: CASSPREGTIYF
d_call: NA; v_call: TRBV5-1; j_call: TRBJ2-5; cdr3_nt: TGCGCCAGCAGCGCGCAGGGAAACCAAGAGACCCAGTACTTC; cdr3_aa: CASSAQGNQETQYF
d_call: TRBD2; v_call: TRBV6-5; j_call: TRBJ2-3; cdr3_nt: TGTGCCAGCAGTTACGCGGGAGTAGATACGCAGTATTTT; cdr3_aa: CASSYAGVDTQYF
d_call: NA; v_call: TRBV28; j_call: TRBJ1-1; cdr3_nt: TGTGCCAGCAGTTCCCCCGGGCGGCCTGAAGCTTTCTTT; cdr3_aa: CASSSPGRPEAFF
d_call: TRBD1; v_call: TRBV6-1; j_call: TRBJ2-5; cdr3_nt: TGTGCCAGCAGTGAAGCGCTTCTGGCAGGGGGCGCGTGGGAGACCCAGTACTTC; cdr3_aa: CASSEALLAGGAWETQYF
d_call: TRBD2; v_call: TRBV5-4; j_call: TRBJ2-7; cdr3_nt: TGTGCCAGCAGCCCCCTAGCGGGAGAGGGGTACGAGCAGTACTTC; cdr3_aa: CASSPLAGEGYEQYF
d_call: TRBD2; v_call: TRBV7-9; j_call: TRBJ2-7; cdr3_nt: TGTGCCACTGGGGGGGACGAAACTTCCTACGAGCAGTACTTC; cdr3_aa: CATGGDETSYEQYF
d_call: NA; v_call: TRBV10-2; j_call: TRBJ2-6; cdr3_nt: TGCGCCAGCAAAAGGACAGCCTACTCTGGGGCCAACGTCCTGACTTTC; cdr3_aa: CASKRTAYSGANVLTF
d_call: NA; v_call: TRBV5-1; j_call: TRBJ2-3; cdr3_nt: TGCGCCAGCAGCTTGGCCGTCACCGCTAGCACAGATACGCAGTATTTT; cdr3_aa: CASSLAVTASTDTQYF
d_call: TRBD2; v_call: TRBV28; j_call: TRBJ2-7; cdr3_nt: TGTGCCAGCACCCACCGCTCGGGGGGGCTTGGGCACGAGCAGTACTTC; cdr3_aa: CASTHRSGGLGHEQYF
d_call: NA; v_call: TRBV5-6; j_call: TRBJ2-5; cdr3_nt: TGTGCCAGCAGCTTAATGGGGGTACAAGAGACCCAGTACTTC; cdr3_aa: CASSLMGVQETQYF
d_call: NA; v_call: TRBV4-3; j_call: TRBJ1-1; cdr3_nt: TGCGCCAGCAGCCAAGATCTAATCCGGACTACGTCGTTGACGGCTTTCTTT; cdr3_aa: CASSQDLIRTTSLTAFF
d_call: TRBD2; v_call: TRBV2; j_call: TRBJ2-1; cdr3_nt: TGTGCCAGCAGGGGCGCGGGAGGGCCATTCAATGAGCAGTTCTTC; cdr3_aa: CASRGAGGPFNEQFF
d_call: NA; v_call: TRBV5-1; j_call: TRBJ2-5; cdr3_nt: TGCGCCAGCAGCGAACAGGGACGGGAGACCCAGTACTTC; cdr3_aa: CASSEQGRETQYF